The clone carrying this T cell receptor beta chain has at least ten counts. Its target is unknown. The data were taken from a study of blood T cells in healthy people across ages. Notes on the study in general: Naive CD4+ cells and diversity were both higher in long-lived donors than in aged donors.

The CDR3 sequence is 13 residues long. Germline loops: CDR1 SQVTM, CDR2 ANQGSEA. Trimming left V 5 bases short and J 4 bases short, with 14 bases between. Next came a second PCR, run for about 7 to 12 cycles, which used a sample-barcoded 5' primer along with a J-beta primer mix. TCRdb re-called the 5' RACE reads with MiXCR, one entry per CDR3 protein. The sample carries 730,000 or so distinct CDR3 sequences, roughly 45% recorded once. The sample was blood. This receptor was identified in a woman aged 60 to 75 in good health. The chain uses TRBV29-1 and TRBJ2-5; TRBD1 is a possible D gene (7 bases). The CDR3, as DNA: TGCAGCGTTTCAGGGGGGAGAGGAGAGACCCAGTACTTC. Protein product: CSVSGGRGETQYF.